This TCR beta chain derives from a study of metastatic and nonmetastatic thyroid tumors. By proportion, this clone is medium-sized (0.01 to 0.1%). Other DNA sequences of this sample code for an identical CDR3. TCRdb reprocessed the PCR reads via MiXCR. This sample has around 13,000 clones, with more than 20% found just once. Until they underwent thyroid surgery, no patient had received any treatment. The sequenced sample was blood. This receptor was taken from a female donor with papillary thyroid cancer or a benign thyroid nodule (not recorded which). Some clones in this sample may be carry-over from other donors' samples.

The CDR3 DNA follows: TGCGCCAGCAGCCCCGGGACTAGCAATGAGCAGTTCTTC. The encoded protein is CASSPGTSNEQFF. The genes are TRBV5-1 and TRBJ2-1; 8 nucleotides match TRBD2. Trimming at V came to 4 bases and at J to 6 bases, leaving 3 bases not matched to a gene. CDR3 length: 13 amino acids. Germline V gene lookup returns CDR1 SGHRS and CDR2 YFSETQ.